The 31 T cell receptor beta chains given below trace back to one sample, sequenced in a study of T cell responses to AZD1222 COVID-19 vaccine. The protocol was immunoSEQ multiplex PCR, while the TCRdb copy is restricted to in-frame clones and leaves out a portion. This sample has 90,000 to 140,000 clones, with roughly 90% found just once. The sample consisted of peripheral blood, taken on day 0 of AZD1222 vaccination. The receptors derive from an adult in good health.

J is TRBJ1-1 and V is TRBV5-1, with a tentative D call TRBD1 (5 bases). V dropped 0 bases and J dropped 1 base, with 10 bases sitting between them. Germline loops: CDR1 SGHRS, CDR2 YFSETQ. The CDR3 length is 15 residues. In DNA, the CDR3 is TGCGCCAGCAGCTTGGCGGCAGGGAGGAACACTGAAGCTTTCTTT. Amino acids: CASSLAAGRNTEAFF.

The rearrangement links TRBV3-1 (or the pseudogene TRBV3-2) to TRBJ2-1; TRBD1 matches 7 bases. This CDR3 has 12 residues. Looked up from germline, CDR1 is LGHDT and CDR2 is YNNKEL (reference sequence). Trimming took 3 bases from V and 12 from J; bases not matched to a gene: 5. The CDR3 DNA is TGTGCCAGCAGCCAGCTCGACAGGGCGCAGTTCTTC. It yields the protein CASSQLDRAQFF.

There are a few counts of this clone. The J gene is TRBJ1-2, the V gene TRBV11-2; D uncertain. The V end lost 3 bases, the J end lost 2 bases, and 10 bases lay between the germline ends. Germline CDR1 and CDR2: SGHAT and FQNNGV. The CDR3 length is 14 residues. The CDR3 region is CASSFSQENYGYTF. In nucleotides, the CDR3 is TGTGCCAGCAGCTTCAGCCAGGAGAACTATGGCTACACCTTC.

The V call is TRBV15, the J call TRBJ1-4; the D gene is possibly TRBD1 (5 bases). This CDR3 region has 16 residues. Per germline, CDR1 LNHNV and CDR2 YYDKDF (reference sequence). Trimming stripped 1 base from V and 8 bases from J, with 17 bases between. The CDR3: CATSRGTGTSREKLFF. The CDR3 DNA reads as TGTGCCACCAGCAGAGGTACAGGAACGTCCCGAGAAAAACTGTTTTTT.

The chain links TRBV19 to TRBJ1-2; D not certain. From germline, CDR1 is LNHDA and CDR2 SQIVND (reference sequence). V lost 4 bases to trimming and J lost 5 bases, with 11 bases between them. CDR3 length: 13 amino acids. The DNA of the CDR3 is TGTGCCAGTAGTACCGGACTGGGGTATGGCTACACCTTC. It yields the protein CASSTGLGYGYTF.

In its sample, this clone was seen once. The junction does not match germline at one end; this may be a read error. The CDR3 loop is CVSSYSSLGEQYF. Written as DNA, the CDR3 is TGTGTCAGCAGTTACTCGTCGCTCGGTGAGCAGTACTTC. J is TRBJ2-7 and V is TRBV6-5; D remains ambiguous. Germline values: CDR1 MNHEY, CDR2 SVGAGI. CDR3 length: 13 residues.

This chain joins TRBV15 and TRBJ1-1, with D possibly matching TRBD1 (6 bases). Germline-derived CDR1 and CDR2 are LNHNV and YYDKDF (reference sequence). CDR3 length equals 15 residues. V was clipped by 3 bases and J by 2 bases, with 13 bases between them. This CDR3 is CATSSIAGGNTEAFF. Here the CDR3 DNA reads TGTGCCACCAGCAGTATTGCGGGGGGCAACACTGAAGCTTTCTTT.

This clone is a singleton in its sample. This sequence joins TRBV25-1 and TRBJ1-3; possible D gene TRBD1, 6 bases. Deletions cut 6 bases from V and 1 base from J, with 13 bases between. The CDR3 is 15 residues long. Germline assignment: CDR1 MGHDK and CDR2 SYGVNS. The CDR3 reads CASSRGLGSGNTIYF. CDR3 DNA sequence: TGTGCCAGCAGCAGGGGCCTGGGTTCTGGAAACACCATATATTTT.

The J gene is TRBJ2-2, the V gene TRBV7-2; D call uncertain. Looked up from germline, CDR1 is SGHTA and CDR2 is FQGNSA. This CDR3 has 15 residues. V lost 1 base, J lost 2 bases, and 8 bases lay in between. The CDR3 region has the DNA TGTGCCAGCAGCTTAGAGGCATTCAACACCGGGGAGCTGTTTTTT. Protein: CASSLEAFNTGELFF. Variable domain in full (rest from reference TRBV7-2 and TRBJ2-2): GAGVSQSPSNKVTEKGKDVELRCDPISGHTALYWYRQSLGQGLEFLIYFQGNSAPDKSGLPSDRFSAERTGGSVSTLTIQRTQQEDSAVYLCASSLEAFNTGELFFGEGSRLTVL.

The J gene is TRBJ2-7, the V gene TRBV28; D is unresolved. This CDR3 contains 13 residues. V was shortened by 2 bases and J by 3 bases, with 8 bases between the two germline ends. Germline V lookup: CDR1 MDHEN, CDR2 SYDVKM. CDR3 loop: CASSLNSGYEQYF. The CDR3 DNA sequence: TGTGCCAGCAGTTTAAATTCGGGCTACGAGCAGTACTTC.

The genes are TRBV5-1 and TRBJ2-3; 12 bases agree with TRBD2. V lost 4 bases, J lost 1 base, and 4 bases stayed unmatched. The germline gives CDR1 SGHRS, CDR2 YFSETQ. This CDR3 is 16 amino acids long. The DNA for the CDR3 is TGCGCCAGCAGCCCCAGACTAGCGGGAGGCACAGATACGCAGTATTTT. Translated: CASSPRLAGGTDTQYF.

In this sample, this clone turned up a few times. The chain carries TRBV7-2 and TRBJ1-2; D possibly corresponds to TRBD1 (5 bases). Looked up from germline, CDR1 is SGHTA and CDR2 is FQGNSA. V gave up 5 bases and J gave up 2 bases, with 15 bases separating them. CDR3 length: 15 amino acids. For the CDR3, the DNA is TGTGCCAGCAGCCCGAGGGGAGGTATCAACTATGGCTACACCTTC. Amino acid sequence: CASSPRGGINYGYTF.

The J gene is TRBJ1-2, the V gene TRBV4-1; D unclear. V lost 4 bases and J lost 7, with 10 bases in between. CDR1 MGHRA and CDR2 YSYEKL come from the germline V gene. The CDR3 covers 12 residues. The CDR3 is CASSPPGGGYTF. In DNA form, the CDR3 reads TGCGCCAGCAGCCCCCCTGGTGGTGGCTACACCTTC.

The gene calls are TRBV10-3 and TRBJ1-5; D is perhaps TRBD1 (5 bases). Per the germline V gene, CDR1 is ENHRY and CDR2 is SYGVKD. The CDR3 length is 12 residues. V was clipped by 10 bases and J by 4 bases, with 11 bases between them. This chain's CDR3 is CATGGGNQPQHF. As DNA, the CDR3 is TGTGCCACTGGGGGGGGTAATCAGCCCCAGCATTTT.

The chain is built from TRBV19 and TRBJ1-5, with TRBD1 identical over 7 bases. This CDR3 contains 13 residues. In germline, CDR1 is LNHDA, CDR2 SQIVND (reference sequence). Trimming removed 4 bases from V and 6 bases from J; junction bases left unmatched: 3. This CDR3 reads CASSTAGGQPQHF. The CDR3 DNA reads TGTGCCAGTAGTACGGCAGGGGGTCAGCCCCAGCATTTT.

The count of this clone is one. The rearrangement joins TRBV9 to TRBJ2-1; 7 bases line up with TRBD1. CDR3 length equals 13 residues. Trimming cost V 4 bases and J 6 bases; bases outside gene matches: 4. Per the germline V gene, CDR1 is SGDLS and CDR2 is YYNGEE. The CDR3 sequence is CASSFGQANEQFF. CDR3 nucleotide sequence: TGTGCCAGCAGCTTTGGACAGGCCAATGAGCAGTTCTTC. The variable domain in full, completed from reference TRBV9 and TRBJ2-1, reads DSGVTQTPKHLITATGQRVTLRCSPRSGDLSVYWYQQSLDQGLQFLIQYYNGEERAKGNILERFSAQQFPDLHSELNLSSLELGDSALYFCASSFGQANEQFFGPGTRLTVL.

The V gene is TRBV2, the J gene TRBJ1-5; D not resolved. Per germline, CDR1 SNHLY and CDR2 FYNNEI. Between the trimmed V and J ends, which lost 0 bases and 5 bases, there was a span of 5 bases. The CDR3 contains 13 residues. The CDR3, as DNA: TGTGCCAGCAGTGAAGCGCCCCATCAGCCCCAGCATTTT. Residues: CASSEAPHQPQHF.

This sequence joins TRBV27 and TRBJ1-2, with a weak D call TRBD1 (5 bases). CDR1 and CDR2 (germline): MNHEY, SMNVEV (reference sequence). Trimming cost V 2 bases and J 2 bases, with 6 bases left between them. The CDR3 is made up of 13 amino acids. CDR3 nucleotides: TGTGCCAGCAGTTTACGGGGCAACTATGGCTACACCTTC. Protein: CASSLRGNYGYTF.

The V and J genes are TRBV27 and TRBJ2-3, with 14 bases fitting TRBD2. Unmatched junction bases numbered 6, after V lost 3 bases and J lost 1 base. Germline lookup yields CDR1 MNHEY and CDR2 SMNVEV (reference sequence). The CDR3 spans 18 residues. The CDR3 DNA is TGTGCCAGCAGTTTCTCCGGGACTAGCGGGGGACGCACAGATACGCAGTATTTT. Translation gives CASSFSGTSGGRTDTQYF.

The V call is TRBV6-1, the J call TRBJ1-1, with 7 bases fitting TRBD1. This CDR3 region has 15 residues. In germline, CDR1 is MNHNS, CDR2 SASEGT. V was clipped by 3 bases and J by 3 bases; unmatched bases: 7. In DNA, the CDR3 is TGTGCCAGCAGTGATTTAGGGGGCGTGGACACTGAAGCTTTCTTT. The encoded protein is CASSDLGGVDTEAFF.

J is TRBJ1-1 and V is TRBV4-3; D not certain. CDR1 is LGHNA, CDR2 YSLEER, per germline. The V and J ends lost 0 bases and 1 base respectively, with 6 bases between them. This CDR3 comprises 14 residues. The CDR3 region has the DNA TGCGCCAGCAGCCAAGATGTCCAGAACACTGAAGCTTTCTTT. Amino acids: CASSQDVQNTEAFF.

The chain has TRBV9 and TRBJ2-7, with a possible D match to TRBD1 (6 bases). The ends were cut back, 2 bases at V and 5 bases at J, with 11 bases in the middle. CDR1 is SGDLS and CDR2 is YYNGEE in the germline V gene. The length of the CDR3 is 13 residues. CDR3 amino acids: CASSVGGGDEQYF. DNA of the CDR3: TGTGCCAGCAGCGTTGGTGGGGGCGACGAGCAGTACTTC. The full variable domain, completed using reference TRBV9 and TRBJ2-7, is DSGVTQTPKHLITATGQRVTLRCSPRSGDLSVYWYQQSLDQGLQFLIQYYNGEERAKGNILERFSAQQFPDLHSELNLSSLELGDSALYFCASSVGGGDEQYFGPGTRLTVT.

The count of this clone is one. The CDR3: CASNRGASGTEAFF. The CDR3 DNA is TGTGCCAGCAATCGAGGGGCCTCGGGGACTGAAGCTTTCTTT. The chain couples TRBV6-5 to TRBJ1-1; a possible D gene is TRBD1 (5 bases). V was shortened by 7 bases and J by 5 bases, with 17 bases between the two germline ends. Germline V gene lookup returns CDR1 MNHEY and CDR2 SVGAGI. The length of the CDR3 is 14 residues.

The CDR3 spells CASSFPSPTRVFTYGYTF. The CDR3 coding sequence is TGTGCCAGCAGTTTCCCGTCCCCCACCAGGGTTTTTACGTATGGCTACACCTTC. The chain uses TRBV28 and TRBJ1-2; TRBD1 might be the D (5 bases). This CDR3 is 18 amino acids long. With 3 bases removed from V and 5 bases from J, the gap between germline ends came to 25 bases. Germline-derived CDR1 and CDR2 are MDHEN and SYDVKM.

The table lists this clone with a count of one. The chain employs TRBV18 and TRBJ2-1, with 7 bases lining up with TRBD2. J gave up 7 bases and V 2 bases, and 5 bases lay outside the gene matches. The germline V gene encodes CDR1 KGHSH and CDR2 LQKENI. This CDR3 comprises 14 residues. CDR3 in amino acids: CASSPTSVGNEQFF. DNA for the CDR3: TGTGCCAGCTCACCAACTAGCGTAGGGAATGAGCAGTTCTTC.

The rearrangement links TRBV5-1 to TRBJ2-7; D is perhaps TRBD1 or TRBD2 (6 bases each). Per the germline V gene, CDR1 is SGHRS and CDR2 is YFSETQ. The V gene lost 2 bases and the J gene lost 3 bases, with 9 bases spanning the gap. The CDR3 contains 13 residues. This chain's CDR3 is CASSLGGGYEQYF. The CDR3 nucleotides are TGCGCCAGCAGCTTAGGGGGAGGCTACGAGCAGTACTTC.

The rearrangement joins TRBV25-1 to TRBJ1-2; D call uncertain. Germline assignment: CDR1 MGHDK and CDR2 SYGVNS. V was shortened by 6 bases and J by 8 bases, with 13 bases between the two germline ends. This CDR3 region has 12 residues. The CDR3 loop is CASSPSGEGYTF. DNA for the CDR3: TGTGCCAGCAGCCCCAGCGGGGAAGGCTACACCTTC.

This clone was counted once. This chain's CDR3 is CASSQEWGQPSSGANVLTF. CDR3 in DNA: TGTGCCAGCAGCCAAGAGTGGGGACAGCCGAGCTCTGGGGCCAACGTCCTGACTTTC. The V gene is TRBV3-1 (or the pseudogene TRBV3-2), the J gene TRBJ2-6; TRBD1 matches 7 bases. Germline V gene lookup returns CDR1 LGHDT and CDR2 YNNKEL (reference sequence). V gave up 0 bases and J gave up 0 bases; unmatched junction bases: 8. CDR3 length equals 19 residues.

V is TRBV21-1 and J is TRBJ1-3; whether TRBD1, the table's D call, matches the DNA was not checked. TRBV21-1 is a recognized pseudogene. CDR3 size: 16 residues. The DNA for the CDR3 is TGTGCCAGCAGTCAAAAGGCGACAACCGCTGGAAACACCATATATTTT. It encodes CASSQKATTAGNTIYF.

Here the CDR3 DNA reads TGTGCCAGCAGCGGAGGGGACAGGGGTCCCTCTTATGGCTACACCTTC. This encodes CASSGGDRGPSYGYTF. The chain joins TRBV5-4 to TRBJ1-2; 10 nucleotides line up with TRBD1. Germline CDR1 and CDR2: SGHNT and YYREEE (reference sequence). J was trimmed by 5 bases and V by 4 bases; bases with no gene match: 11. CDR3 length: 16 amino acids.

This clone was picked up one time. This chain links TRBV27 with TRBJ2-1; tentative D call: TRBD2 (5 bases). The CDR3 runs to 15 residues. Germline CDR1 is MNHEY and CDR2 is SMNVEV (reference sequence). V shed 5 bases and J shed 0 bases, with 11 bases lying between them. CDR3 sequence (DNA): TGTGCCAGCAGTACCCGGGGTGGCTCCTACAATGAGCAGTTCTTC. Amino acid sequence: CASSTRGGSYNEQFF.